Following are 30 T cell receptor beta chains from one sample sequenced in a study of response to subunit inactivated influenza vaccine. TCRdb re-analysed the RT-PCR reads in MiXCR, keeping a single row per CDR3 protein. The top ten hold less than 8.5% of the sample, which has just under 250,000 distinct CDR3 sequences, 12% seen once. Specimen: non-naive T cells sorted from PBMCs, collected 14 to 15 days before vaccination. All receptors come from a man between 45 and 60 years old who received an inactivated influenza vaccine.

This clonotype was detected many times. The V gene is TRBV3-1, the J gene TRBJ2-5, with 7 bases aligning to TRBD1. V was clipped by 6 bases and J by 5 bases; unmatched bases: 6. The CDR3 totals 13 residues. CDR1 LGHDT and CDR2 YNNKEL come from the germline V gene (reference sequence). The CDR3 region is CASRHRGSETQYF. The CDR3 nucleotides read TGTGCCAGCAGACACAGGGGATCGGAGACCCAGTACTTC.

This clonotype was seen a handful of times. The CDR3 protein is CASSAGRTSRGYTF. DNA of the CDR3: TGTGCCAGCAGTGCGGGACGTACCTCTCGTGGCTACACCTTC. This rearrangement joins TRBV27 to TRBJ1-2, with D perhaps matching TRBD1 (5 bases). Germline V gene sequence: CDR1 MNHEY, CDR2 SMNVEV (reference sequence). V was pared by 5 bases and J by 7 bases, with 17 bases between. This CDR3 region has 14 residues.

The CDR3 DNA follows: TGTGCCAGCAGCGAGCACGATCGAGGGGACGAGCAGTACTTC. Protein: CASSEHDRGDEQYF. The chain carries TRBV9 and TRBJ2-7, with D possibly being TRBD1 or TRBD2 (5 bases each). CDR3 length equals 14 residues. Per germline, CDR1 SGDLS and CDR2 YYNGEE. Trimming took 3 bases from V and 5 from J, leaving 15 bases between them.

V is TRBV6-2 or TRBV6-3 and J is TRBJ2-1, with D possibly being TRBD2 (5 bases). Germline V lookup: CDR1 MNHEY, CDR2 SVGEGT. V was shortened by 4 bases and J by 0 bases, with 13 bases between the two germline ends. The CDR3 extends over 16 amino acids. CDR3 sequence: CASSSTGMSSYNEQFF. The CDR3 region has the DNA TGTGCCAGCAGTTCCACGGGGATGTCCTCCTACAATGAGCAGTTCTTC.

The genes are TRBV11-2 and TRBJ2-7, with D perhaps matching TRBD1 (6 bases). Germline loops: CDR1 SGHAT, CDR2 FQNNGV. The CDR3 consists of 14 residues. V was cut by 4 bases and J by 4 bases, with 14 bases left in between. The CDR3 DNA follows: TGTGCCAGCAGCTCAAACAGGGTAGGGTACGAGCAGTACTTC. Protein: CASSSNRVGYEQYF. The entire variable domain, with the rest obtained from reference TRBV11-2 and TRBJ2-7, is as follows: EAGVAQSPRYKIIEKRQSVAFWCNPISGHATLYWYQQILGQGPKLLIQFQNNGVVDDSQLPKDRFSAERLKGVDSTLKIQPAKLEDSAVYLCASSSNRVGYEQYFGPGTRLTVT.

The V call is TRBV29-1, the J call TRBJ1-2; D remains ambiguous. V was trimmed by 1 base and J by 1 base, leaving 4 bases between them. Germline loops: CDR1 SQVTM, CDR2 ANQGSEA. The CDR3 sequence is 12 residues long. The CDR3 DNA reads TGCAGCGTTGAAGCAAATAACTATGGCTACACCTTC. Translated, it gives CSVEANNYGYTF.

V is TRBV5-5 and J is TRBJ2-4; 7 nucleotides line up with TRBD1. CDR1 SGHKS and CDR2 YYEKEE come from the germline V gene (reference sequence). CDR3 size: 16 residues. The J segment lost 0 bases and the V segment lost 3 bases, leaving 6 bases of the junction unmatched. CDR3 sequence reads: CASSSGTALAKNIQYF. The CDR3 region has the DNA TGTGCCAGCAGCTCCGGGACAGCTCTAGCCAAAAACATTCAGTACTTC.

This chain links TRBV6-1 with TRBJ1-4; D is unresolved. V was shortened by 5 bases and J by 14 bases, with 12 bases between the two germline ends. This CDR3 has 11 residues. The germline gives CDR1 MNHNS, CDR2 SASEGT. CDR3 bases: TGTGCCAGCAGTAACAGCATCAAGCTGTTTTTT. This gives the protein CASSNSIKLFF.

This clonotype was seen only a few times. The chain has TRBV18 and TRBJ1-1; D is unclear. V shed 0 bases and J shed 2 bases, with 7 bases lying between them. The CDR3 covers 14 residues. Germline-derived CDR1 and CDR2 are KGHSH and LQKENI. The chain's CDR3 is CASSPPPGNTEAFF. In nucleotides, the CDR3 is TGTGCCAGCTCACCACCCCCGGGTAACACTGAAGCTTTCTTT.

The CDR3 protein is CASSRLAGKGYNEQFF. The CDR3 bases are TGTGCCAGCAGCCGACTAGCGGGAAAGGGATACAATGAGCAGTTCTTC. J is TRBJ2-1 and V is TRBV3-1, with 11 bases aligning to TRBD2. Germline V gene sequence: CDR1 LGHDT, CDR2 YNNKEL (reference sequence). Trimming cost V 4 bases and J 4 bases; bases outside gene matches: 6. The CDR3 has 16 residues.

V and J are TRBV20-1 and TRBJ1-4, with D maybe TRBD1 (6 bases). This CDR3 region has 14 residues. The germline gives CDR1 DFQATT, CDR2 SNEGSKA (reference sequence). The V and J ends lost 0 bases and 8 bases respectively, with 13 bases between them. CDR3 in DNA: TGCAGTGCTAGAGAGGGGGGCGCCGTAGAAAAACTGTTTTTT. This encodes CSAREGGAVEKLFF.

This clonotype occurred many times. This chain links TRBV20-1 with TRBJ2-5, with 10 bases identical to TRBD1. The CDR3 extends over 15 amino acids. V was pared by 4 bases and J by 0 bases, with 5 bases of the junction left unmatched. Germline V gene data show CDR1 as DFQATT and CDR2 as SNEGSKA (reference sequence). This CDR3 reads CSANRDRGHQETQYF. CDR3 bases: TGCAGTGCTAACCGGGACAGGGGCCACCAAGAGACCCAGTACTTC.

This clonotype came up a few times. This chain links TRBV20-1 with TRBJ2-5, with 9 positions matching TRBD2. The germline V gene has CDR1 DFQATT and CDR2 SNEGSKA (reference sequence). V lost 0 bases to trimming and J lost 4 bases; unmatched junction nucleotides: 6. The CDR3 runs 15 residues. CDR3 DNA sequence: TGCAGTGCTAGAGATCCGCGGGAGGGCGGAGAGACCCAGTACTTC. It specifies CSARDPREGGETQYF.

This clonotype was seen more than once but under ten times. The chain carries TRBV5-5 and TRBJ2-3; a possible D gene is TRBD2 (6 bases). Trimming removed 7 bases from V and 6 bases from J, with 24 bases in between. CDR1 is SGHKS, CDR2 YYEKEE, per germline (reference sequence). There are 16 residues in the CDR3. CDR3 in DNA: TGTGCCAGCGGGGGAGGCGGTATCAGACATTCCGATACGCAGTATTTT. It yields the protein CASGGGGIRHSDTQYF.

CDR3 DNA sequence: TGCGCCAGCAGCCAAGATCGGGCAGGGGATGGCTACACCTTC. Translation: CASSQDRAGDGYTF. This chain connects TRBV4-1 to TRBJ1-2; possibly TRBD1 for D (6 bases). This CDR3 has 14 amino acids. In germline, CDR1 is MGHRA, CDR2 YSYEKL. The V gene lost 0 bases and the J gene lost 6 bases, with 11 bases spanning the gap.

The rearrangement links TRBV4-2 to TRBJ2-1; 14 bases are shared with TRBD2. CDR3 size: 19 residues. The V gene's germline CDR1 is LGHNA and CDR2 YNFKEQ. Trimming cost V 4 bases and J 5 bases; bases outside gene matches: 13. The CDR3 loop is CASSRGLAGVGPRNNEQFF. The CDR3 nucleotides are TGTGCCAGCAGCCGGGGACTAGCGGGAGTGGGACCCCGAAACAATGAGCAGTTCTTC.

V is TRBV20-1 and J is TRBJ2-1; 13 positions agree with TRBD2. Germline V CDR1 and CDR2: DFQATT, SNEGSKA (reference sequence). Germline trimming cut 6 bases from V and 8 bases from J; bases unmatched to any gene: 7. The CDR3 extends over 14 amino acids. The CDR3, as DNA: TGCAGTGCAACCGGGACTAGCGGGGATCATGAGCAGTTCTTC. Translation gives CSATGTSGDHEQFF.

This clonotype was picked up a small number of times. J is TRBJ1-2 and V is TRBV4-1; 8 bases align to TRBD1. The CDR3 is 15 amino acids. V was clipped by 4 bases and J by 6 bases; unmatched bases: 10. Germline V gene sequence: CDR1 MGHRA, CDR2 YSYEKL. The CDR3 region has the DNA TGCGCCAGCAGCCGACCGGACAGGGAATCAGATGGCTACACCTTC. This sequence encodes CASSRPDRESDGYTF.

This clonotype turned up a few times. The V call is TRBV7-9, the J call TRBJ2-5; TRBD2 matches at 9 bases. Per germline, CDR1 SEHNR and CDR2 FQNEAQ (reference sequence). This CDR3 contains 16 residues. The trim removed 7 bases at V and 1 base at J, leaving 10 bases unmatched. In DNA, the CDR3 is TGTGCCAGCACCCCCCCCCAGCGGGGGGCCCAAGAGACCCAGTACTTC. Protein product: CASTPPQRGAQETQYF. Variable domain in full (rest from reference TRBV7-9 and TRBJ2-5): DTGVSQNPRHKITKRGQNVTFRCDPISEHNRLYWYRQTLGQGPEFLTYFQNEAQLEKSRLLSDRFSAERPKGSFSTLEIQRTEQGDSAMYLCASTPPQRGAQETQYFGPGTRLLVL.

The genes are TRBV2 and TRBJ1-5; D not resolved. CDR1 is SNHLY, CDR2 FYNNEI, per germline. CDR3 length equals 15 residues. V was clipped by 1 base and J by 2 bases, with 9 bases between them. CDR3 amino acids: CASSEDTAGNQPQHF. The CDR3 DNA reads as TGTGCCAGCAGTGAAGACACAGCCGGCAATCAGCCCCAGCATTTT.

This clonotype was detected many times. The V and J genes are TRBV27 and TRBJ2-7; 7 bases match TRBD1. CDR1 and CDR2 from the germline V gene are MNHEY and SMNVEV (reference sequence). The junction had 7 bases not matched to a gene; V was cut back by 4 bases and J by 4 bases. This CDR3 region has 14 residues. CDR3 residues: CASSSGTEVYEQYF. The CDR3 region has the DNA TGTGCCAGCAGTTCCGGGACAGAGGTTTACGAGCAGTACTTC.

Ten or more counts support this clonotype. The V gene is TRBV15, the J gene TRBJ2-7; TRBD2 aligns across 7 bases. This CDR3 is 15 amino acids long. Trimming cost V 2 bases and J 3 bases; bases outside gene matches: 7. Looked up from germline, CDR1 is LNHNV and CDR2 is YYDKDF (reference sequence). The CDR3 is CATSRLGGKLYEQYF. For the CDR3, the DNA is TGTGCCACCAGCAGACTGGGGGGGAAACTCTACGAGCAGTACTTC.

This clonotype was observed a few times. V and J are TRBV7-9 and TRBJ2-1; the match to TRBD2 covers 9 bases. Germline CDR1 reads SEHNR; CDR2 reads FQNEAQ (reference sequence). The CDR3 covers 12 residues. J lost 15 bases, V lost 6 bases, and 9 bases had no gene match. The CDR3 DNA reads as TGTGCCAGCAGAATACGGTCTAGCGGGACGTTCTTC. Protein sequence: CASRIRSSGTFF.

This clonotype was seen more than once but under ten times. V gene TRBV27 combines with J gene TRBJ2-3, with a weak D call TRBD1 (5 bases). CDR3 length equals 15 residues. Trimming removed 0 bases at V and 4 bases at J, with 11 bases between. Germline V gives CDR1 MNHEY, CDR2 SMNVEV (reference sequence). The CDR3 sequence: CASSLSLLTADTQYF. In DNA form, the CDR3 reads TGTGCCAGCAGTTTATCGCTTCTGACAGCAGATACGCAGTATTTT.

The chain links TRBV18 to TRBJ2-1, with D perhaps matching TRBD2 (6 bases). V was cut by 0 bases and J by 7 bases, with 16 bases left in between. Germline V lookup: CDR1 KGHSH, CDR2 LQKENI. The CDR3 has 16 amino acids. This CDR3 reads CASSPPLRGTANEQFF. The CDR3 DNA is TGTGCCAGCTCACCACCGTTGCGCGGGACGGCGAATGAGCAGTTCTTC.

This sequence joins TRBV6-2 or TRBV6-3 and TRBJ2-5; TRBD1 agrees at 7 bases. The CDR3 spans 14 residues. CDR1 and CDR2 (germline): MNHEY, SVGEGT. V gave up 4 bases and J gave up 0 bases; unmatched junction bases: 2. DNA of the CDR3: TGTGCCAGCAGTTGGGACAGCCACCAAGAGACCCAGTACTTC. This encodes CASSWDSHQETQYF.

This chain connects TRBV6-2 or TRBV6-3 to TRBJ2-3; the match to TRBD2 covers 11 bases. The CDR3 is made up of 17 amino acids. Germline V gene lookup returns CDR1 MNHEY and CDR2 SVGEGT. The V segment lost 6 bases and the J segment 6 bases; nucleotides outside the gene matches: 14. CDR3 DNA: TGTGCCAGCAGCCTTCTTCTTCTAGCGGGGGGTCTGGATACGCAGTATTTT. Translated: CASSLLLLAGGLDTQYF.

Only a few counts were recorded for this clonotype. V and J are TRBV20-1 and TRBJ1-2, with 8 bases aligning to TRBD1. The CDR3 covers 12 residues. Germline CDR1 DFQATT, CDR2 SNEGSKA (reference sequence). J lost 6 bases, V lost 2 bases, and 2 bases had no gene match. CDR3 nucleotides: TGCAGTGCTAGACCAGGGGGCCATGGCTACACCTTC. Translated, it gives CSARPGGHGYTF.

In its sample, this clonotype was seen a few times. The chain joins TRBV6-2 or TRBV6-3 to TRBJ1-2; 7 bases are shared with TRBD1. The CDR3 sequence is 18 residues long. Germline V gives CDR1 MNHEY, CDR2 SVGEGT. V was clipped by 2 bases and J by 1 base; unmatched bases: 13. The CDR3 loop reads CASSYIDTGDSFNYGYTF. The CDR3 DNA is TGTGCCAGCAGTTACATCGACACAGGGGACTCCTTTAACTATGGCTACACCTTC.

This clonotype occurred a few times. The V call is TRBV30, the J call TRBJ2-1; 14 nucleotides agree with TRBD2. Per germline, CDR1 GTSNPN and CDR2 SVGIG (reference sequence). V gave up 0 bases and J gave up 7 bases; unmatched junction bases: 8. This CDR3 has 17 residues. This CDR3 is CAWSVRTSGGPENEQFF. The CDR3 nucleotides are TGTGCCTGGAGTGTCCGGACTAGCGGGGGGCCGGAAAATGAGCAGTTCTTC.